The source of this TCR beta chain is a study of read filtering for tumor transcriptome and immune sequencing. Study as a whole: R-ISS stage counts were about eight for I, about 15 for II, 7 for III.

This library used approximately 0.4 ug RNA and molecular barcoded adaptors spanning alpha/delta and beta/gamma chains. Using its own MiXCR run on the reads, TCRdb lists one record per CDR3 protein. The sample holds 30,000 to 40,000 distinct CDR3 sequences, more than 13% seen once. This clonotype occurred many times. Its cognate antigen is unknown. This sequence may be a read error, since a much larger clone differs from it by one base. Regarding the study as a whole: RNA-seq captured clonotypes less deeply and reliably than IR-seq.

Every patient had bone marrow sampled while the disease was active. Trimming removed 7 bases from V and 12 bases from J; junction bases left unmatched: 6. CDR3 length: 12 amino acids. Germline CDR1 and CDR2: DFQATT and SNEGSKA (reference sequence). The TCR sequence derives from a donor at least 40 years old with multiple myeloma. The specimen sequenced was a population of CD138-negative cells sorted from bone marrow. This sequence joins TRBV20-1 and TRBJ2-1, with 13 nucleotides matching TRBD2. The CDR3 bases are TGCAGTGGGACTAGCGGGAGTGATGGGCAGTTCTTC. Amino acids: CSGTSGSDGQFF.